The source of this T cell receptor (beta chain) is a study of cytomegalovirus exposure and HLA in healthy donors. Regarding this clone: Its target is unknown.

Study-wide results and limits: Among TCR beta chains of equal frequency, HLA-associated ones were more clonally expanded in a later analysis. Association of 16,951 TCR beta sequences with HLA alleles was found at 0.05 false discovery rate in a later analysis. According to reports, the classifier identified cytomegalovirus status with high specificity and sensitivity.

Vbeta (60) and Jbeta (13) primers were used in the PCR. Sequencing used immunoSEQ multiplex PCR; TCRdb keeps in-frame clones, though not all of them. The sample records about 150,000 clones, approximately 82% being singletons. V shed 1 base, J shed 4 bases, and the junction held 5 bases outside the gene matches. Germline values: CDR1 KGHSH, CDR2 LQKENI. This CDR3 contains 16 residues. Sequencing used PBMCs. This chain joins TRBV18 and TRBJ2-2; 8 positions agree with TRBD2. This clonotype was sampled from a man between 18 and 29 years old in good health and CMV-seropositive. The CDR3 region has the DNA TGTGCCAGCTCACCACGGAACGGGAGGGGCACCGGGGAGCTGTTTTTT. Translating gives CASSPRNGRGTGELFF.